A selection of T cell receptor beta chains follows, all from one sample in a study of identical twins. TCRdb re-derived calls from the 5' RACE reads in MiXCR, one entry per CDR3 protein. The sample has hundreds of thousands of distinct CDR3 sequences; 12% are singletons. These data are also associated with another study on yellow fever vaccine responses in identical twins.

The sequenced sample was PBMCs. The receptor source for this set is a woman between 18 and 29 years old in good health. The CDR3 runs from the conserved cysteine through the conserved F or W. A D gene is named only where the DNA matches it firmly. Size is stated for part of the rows, as once, few or many counts, or as a class when the clone is expanded.

clone size	V gene	J gene	D gene	CDR3 protein	CDR3 DNA
NA	TRBV4-1	TRBJ2-7	NA	CASSQDEVADSYEQYF	TGCGCCAGCAGCCAAGATGAGGTAGCGGACTCCTACGAGCAGTACTTC
few	TRBV12-3/TRBV12-4	TRBJ1-1	NA	CASRPSSRLNTEAFF	TGTGCCAGCAGGCCCTCGTCCCGGTTGAACACTGAAGCTTTCTTT
NA	TRBV12-3/TRBV12-4	TRBJ2-1	NA	CASSLAQAGDEQFF	TGTGCCAGCAGTTTAGCTCAAGCAGGTGATGAGCAGTTCTTC
many	TRBV5-5	TRBJ2-2	NA	CASSWGATGELFF	TGTGCCAGCAGCTGGGGTGCCACCGGGGAGCTGTTTTTT
NA	TRBV13	TRBJ1-2	NA	CASSLLSGAANYGYTF	TGTGCCAGCAGCTTACTCTCCGGGGCCGCTAACTATGGCTACACCTTC
NA	TRBV2	TRBJ1-1	NA	CASSLVSQKKAFF	TGTGCCAGCAGCTTGGTATCCCAGAAAAAAGCTTTCTTT
NA	TRBV29-1	TRBJ1-1	NA	CSVGRNGAGPNTEAFF	TGCAGCGTGGGGCGAAATGGAGCAGGACCGAACACTGAAGCTTTCTTT
few	TRBV6-4	TRBJ2-2	NA	CASSGDFGGELFF	TGTGCCAGCAGTGGGGATTTCGGCGGGGAGCTGTTTTTT
few	TRBV12-3/TRBV12-4	TRBJ1-1	TRBD1	CASSFLMTGRRTEAFF	TGTGCCAGCAGTTTCTTAATGACAGGGCGGAGGACTGAAGCTTTCTTT
many	TRBV29-1	TRBJ1-1	TRBD1	CSVAHTGGAFF	TGCAGCGTTGCGCATACAGGGGGAGCTTTCTTT
few	TRBV6-1	TRBJ1-2	TRBD1	CASSPQGYNGYTF	TGTGCCAGCAGCCCACAGGGGTACAATGGCTACACCTTC
few	TRBV7-6	TRBJ2-5	TRBD2	CASSLKRGLAGKETQYF	TGTGCCAGCAGCTTAAAAAGGGGACTAGCGGGAAAAGAGACCCAGTACTTC
many	TRBV20-1	TRBJ2-5	TRBD2	CSARDIASGDQETQYF	TGCAGTGCTAGAGATATAGCTAGCGGGGACCAAGAGACCCAGTACTTC
NA	TRBV12-3/TRBV12-4	TRBJ2-3	TRBD2	CASSLSPLAGGLTDTQYF	TGTGCCAGCAGTTTATCCCCGCTAGCGGGGGGGCTGACAGATACGCAGTATTTT
NA	TRBV11-1	TRBJ2-1	NA	CASSFTRGDNEQFF	TGTGCCAGCAGCTTTACGAGGGGAGACAATGAGCAGTTCTTC
few	TRBV28	TRBJ2-3	NA	CASSSRFLGPDTQYF	TGTGCCAGCAGCTCTAGGTTTTTAGGTCCGGATACGCAGTATTTT
few	TRBV5-1	TRBJ2-7	NA	CASSLLRGAGLSYEQYF	TGCGCCAGCAGCCTTCTCCGGGGAGCGGGCCTATCCTACGAGCAGTACTTC
few	TRBV7-8	TRBJ2-7	NA	CASSLVSFPEQYF	TGTGCCAGCAGCTTAGTAAGTTTTCCGGAGCAGTACTTC
few	TRBV12-3/TRBV12-4	TRBJ2-3	TRBD2	CASRRGSGTSRDTQYF	TGTGCCAGCAGGCGGGGTTCCGGGACTAGTCGAGATACGCAGTATTTT
NA	TRBV6-1	TRBJ1-2	TRBD1	CASSVDRDYGYTF	TGTGCCAGCAGTGTGGACAGGGACTATGGCTACACCTTC
many	TRBV28	TRBJ2-1	NA	CASSLGSRWNEQFF	TGTGCCAGCAGTTTGGGGTCTAGATGGAATGAGCAGTTCTTC
NA	TRBV11-2	TRBJ2-3	NA	CASALEGLTDTQYF	TGTGCCAGCGCCCTAGAGGGTCTGACAGATACGCAGTATTTT
NA	TRBV24-1	TRBJ2-2	NA	CASKGSTGELFF	TGTGCCTCAAAAGGGTCCACCGGGGAGCTGTTTTTT
NA	TRBV4-2	TRBJ1-1	NA	CASSPSGGAENTEAFF	TGTGCCAGCAGCCCATCAGGCGGCGCAGAGAACACTGAAGCTTTCTTT
many	TRBV20-1	TRBJ2-1	TRBD2	CSARVGLAGDGDNEQFF	TGCAGTGCTAGAGTTGGGCTAGCGGGAGATGGAGACAATGAGCAGTTCTTC
few	TRBV20-1	TRBJ1-2	TRBD1	CSASHRGSLHGYTF	TGCAGTGCTAGTCACAGGGGTTCACTGCATGGCTACACCTTC
NA	TRBV24-1	TRBJ2-1	TRBD2	CATSDSRAGQMHEQFF	TGTGCCACCAGTGATTCCCGAGCGGGGCAGATGCATGAGCAGTTCTTC
few	TRBV20-1	TRBJ2-3	NA	CSARGGADTQYF	TGCAGTGCTAGGGGAGGCGCAGATACGCAGTATTTT
many	TRBV29-1	TRBJ1-1	TRBD1	CSVEVGGQGFTEAFF	TGCAGCGTTGAAGTGGGGGGACAGGGTTTCACTGAAGCTTTCTTT
NA	TRBV3-1	TRBJ2-7	NA	CASSQVSVEQYF	TGTGCCAGCAGCCAAGTGTCAGTCGAGCAGTACTTC
many	TRBV24-1	TRBJ2-1	TRBD1	CATSEPGQGRNEQFF	TGTGCCACCAGTGAGCCGGGACAGGGTCGGAATGAGCAGTTCTTC
NA	TRBV20-1	TRBJ2-3	NA	CSARVDITDTQYF	TGCAGTGCTAGGGTCGACATCACAGATACGCAGTATTTT
NA	TRBV18	TRBJ1-2	NA	CASSPPGLNYGYTF	TGTGCCAGCTCACCACCGGGACTCAACTATGGCTACACCTTC
NA	TRBV3-1	TRBJ2-2	TRBD1	CASRPGQGYTGELFF	TGTGCCAGCAGACCGGGACAGGGATACACCGGGGAGCTGTTTTTT
few	TRBV20-1	TRBJ2-3	NA	CSARRPYPGTDTQYF	TGCAGTGCTAGACGGCCTTACCCTGGGACAGATACGCAGTATTTT
NA	TRBV28	TRBJ2-7	NA	CASSLKPGLLNYEQYF	TGTGCCAGCAGTTTAAAACCGGGACTCCTTAACTACGAGCAGTACTTC
few	TRBV12-3/TRBV12-4	TRBJ2-2	TRBD2	CASSLIAGYSGELFF	TGTGCCAGCAGTTTAATAGCGGGTTATTCCGGGGAGCTGTTTTTT
few	TRBV25-1	TRBJ2-5	TRBD1	CASSESVRGYQETQYF	TGTGCCAGCAGTGAGTCTGTCAGGGGGTACCAAGAGACCCAGTACTTC
NA	TRBV19	TRBJ2-4	TRBD2	CASSIWPGGPTGDIQYF	TGTGCCAGTAGTATCTGGCCGGGAGGGCCGACAGGAGACATTCAGTACTTC
few	TRBV29-1	TRBJ2-6	NA	CSVLNSGANVLTF	TGCAGCGTTCTAAACTCTGGGGCCAACGTCCTGACTTTC
NA	TRBV28	TRBJ2-1	TRBD1	CASSLRDREGGNYNEQFF	TGTGCCAGCAGTTTACGGGACAGGGAAGGGGGTAACTACAATGAGCAGTTCTTC
few	TRBV6-2/TRBV6-3	TRBJ2-7	NA	CASSYSTHAGFSYEQYF	TGTGCCAGCAGTTACTCGACCCATGCGGGCTTCTCCTACGAGCAGTACTTC
NA	TRBV4-1	TRBJ2-3	NA	CASTDWGASTDTQYF	TGCGCCAGCACCGACTGGGGGGCTAGCACAGATACGCAGTATTTT
NA	TRBV28	TRBJ2-7	TRBD1	CASGHPGQGHEQYF	TGTGCCAGCGGGCACCCGGGACAGGGCCACGAGCAGTACTTC
NA	TRBV7-3	TRBJ2-2	NA	CASSSGALNGELFF	TGTGCCAGCAGCTCCGGGGCATTAAACGGGGAGCTGTTTTTT
NA	TRBV11-2	TRBJ2-5	NA	CASSYVVIRTEETQYF	TGTGCCAGCAGCTATGTGGTTATTCGGACAGAAGAGACCCAGTACTTC
NA	TRBV10-3	TRBJ2-6	TRBD1	CAIGDRESSGANVLTF	TGTGCCATCGGGGACAGGGAGAGCTCTGGGGCCAACGTCCTGACTTTC
NA	TRBV6-1	TRBJ2-7	NA	CASSEHPTPLYEQYF	TGTGCCAGCAGTGAACACCCTACCCCCCTCTACGAGCAGTACTTC
NA	TRBV20-1	TRBJ2-7	TRBD1	CSVCGQGRGYEQYF	TGCAGCGTCTGCGGACAGGGTCGGGGCTACGAGCAGTACTTC
few	TRBV20-1	TRBJ2-1	NA	CSASEETAYNEQFF	TGCAGTGCTAGTGAAGAGACAGCCTACAATGAGCAGTTCTTC
NA	TRBV10-3	TRBJ1-4	NA	CAITSGSDEKLFF	TGTGCCATTACGTCAGGGTCAGATGAAAAACTGTTTTTT
few	TRBV5-1	TRBJ2-1	NA	CASSTAGTLGIDEQFF	TGCGCCAGCAGCACGGCCGGGACACTAGGTATAGATGAGCAGTTCTTC
NA	TRBV12-3/TRBV12-4	TRBJ2-3	TRBD2	CASSTSRTSSSTDTQYF	TGTGCCAGCAGCACCTCCCGGACTAGCTCTAGCACAGATACGCAGTATTTT
NA	TRBV28	TRBJ2-4	TRBD2	CASSLPGLADKNIQYF	TGTGCCAGCAGTTTACCAGGACTAGCGGACAAAAACATTCAGTACTTC
NA	TRBV7-9	TRBJ2-1	TRBD2	CASSLVSGGDDEQFF	TGTGCCAGCAGCTTAGTTTCGGGGGGGGACGATGAGCAGTTCTTC
NA	TRBV5-1	TRBJ2-2	NA	CASSLPQGTRGNTGELFF	TGCGCCAGCAGCTTGCCACAGGGCACAAGAGGGAACACCGGGGAGCTGTTTTTT
few	TRBV7-9	TRBJ2-1	NA	CASTRDTTTYNEQFF	TGTGCCAGCACCAGGGACACGACAACCTACAATGAGCAGTTCTTC